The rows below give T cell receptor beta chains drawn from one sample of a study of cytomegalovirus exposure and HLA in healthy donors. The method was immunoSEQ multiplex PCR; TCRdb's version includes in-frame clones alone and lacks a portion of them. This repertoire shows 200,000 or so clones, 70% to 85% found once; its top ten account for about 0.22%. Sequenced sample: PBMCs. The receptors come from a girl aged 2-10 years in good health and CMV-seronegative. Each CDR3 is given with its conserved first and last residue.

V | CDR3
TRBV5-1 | CASSTGANPGNTIYF
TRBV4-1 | CASSPGAGGSYNEQFF
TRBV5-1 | CASSYPLAGSSTDTQYF
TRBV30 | CAWSGVGGGQPQHF
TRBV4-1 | CASSQDRTNTEAFF
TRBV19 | CASSNQGYGYTF
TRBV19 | CASSDTGAETQYF
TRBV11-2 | CASSLDRGRTEAFF
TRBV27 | CASSVLGGGHNEKLFF
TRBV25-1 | CASSEFGVGSGNTIYF
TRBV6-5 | CASSYQDRGGGKLFF
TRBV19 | CASSIAGRVWEKLFF
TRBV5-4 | CASSLGQPNTGELFF
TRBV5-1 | CASRRDDSNVLTF
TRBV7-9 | CASSLPSGRPDHEQFF
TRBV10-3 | CAISAGQAYGYTF
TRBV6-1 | CASSERQEGHYEQYF
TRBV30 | CAWSVLGRNTEAFF
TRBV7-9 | CASSPDNSYEQYF
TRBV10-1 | CASSEEMVAADTQYF
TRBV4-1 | CASSQDLGGGPYNEQFF
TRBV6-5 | CASSYGAGLNTEAFF
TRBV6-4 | CASSPLAGGETGELFF
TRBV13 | CASRSGRGYTDTQYF
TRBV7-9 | CASSLALSREAVYEQYF
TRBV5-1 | CASSYGQPQETQYF
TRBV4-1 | CASSQRNRGYEQYF
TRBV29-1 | CSDAFGEGGYTF
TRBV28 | CASSTRLTDEQYF
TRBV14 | CASSQLQETQYF
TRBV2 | CASSTSLSGQDGYEQYF
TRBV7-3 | CASSLFGGQDGSGYTF
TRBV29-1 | CSVSFQRSSYTF
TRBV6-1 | CASSPGQGYNQPQHF
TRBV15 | CATGRGGTIYNEQFF
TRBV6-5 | CASRTTGFGEDEAFF
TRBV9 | CASSVDGSGTQYF
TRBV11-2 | CASSGGQRLTEAFF
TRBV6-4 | CASSDSTATGELFF
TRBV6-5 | CASSYSKGTVNSPLHF
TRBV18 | CASSPPTGGGTDTQYF
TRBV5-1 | CASSLGSSSYNSPLHF
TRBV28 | CASSLTGRQPQHF
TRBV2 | CASSGDRDTEAFF
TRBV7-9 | CASSRTADTSNQPQHF
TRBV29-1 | CSVEDILGELFF
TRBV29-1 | CSVKGQHTDTQYF
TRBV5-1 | CASSSPGAYEQYF